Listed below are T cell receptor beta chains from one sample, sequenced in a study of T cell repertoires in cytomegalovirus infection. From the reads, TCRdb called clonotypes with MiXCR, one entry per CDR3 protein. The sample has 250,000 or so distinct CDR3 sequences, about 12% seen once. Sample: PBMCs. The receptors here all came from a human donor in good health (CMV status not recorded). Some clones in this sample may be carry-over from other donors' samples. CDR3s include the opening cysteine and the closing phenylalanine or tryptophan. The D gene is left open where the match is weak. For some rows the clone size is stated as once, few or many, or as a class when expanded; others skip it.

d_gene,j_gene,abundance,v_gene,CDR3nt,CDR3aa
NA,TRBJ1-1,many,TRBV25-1,TGTGCCAGCAGTGAGGCAGACCTAAAAGCTTTCTTT,CASSEADLKAFF
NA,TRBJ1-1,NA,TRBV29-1,TGCAGCGCCCCTCGAAGGCAGGGGCGGAACACTGAAGCTTTCTTT,CSAPRRQGRNTEAFF
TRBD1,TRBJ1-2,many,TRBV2,TGTGCCAGCAGGGAAGATCAGGGGGCGCTTCTCTATGGCTACACCTTC,CASREDQGALLYGYTF
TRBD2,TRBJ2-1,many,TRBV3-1,TGTGCCAGCAGCCAAGTGGCGGGGGGCGAGAATGAGCAGTTCTTC,CASSQVAGGENEQFF
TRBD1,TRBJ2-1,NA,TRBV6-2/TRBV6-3,TGTGCCAGCAGTTACTCGAGGCAGGGGGCGTTTGATGAGCAGTTCTTC,CASSYSRQGAFDEQFF
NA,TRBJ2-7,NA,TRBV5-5,TGTGCCAGCAGCGGGGACCTCTACGAGCAGTACTTC,CASSGDLYEQYF
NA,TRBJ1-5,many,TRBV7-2,TGTGCCAGCAGCTTAGTGGGGTATAGCAATCAGCCCCAGCATTTT,CASSLVGYSNQPQHF
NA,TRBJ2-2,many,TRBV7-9,TGTGCCAGCAGCTTAGGGACACCTCGGATCGGGGAGCTGTTTTTT,CASSLGTPRIGELFF
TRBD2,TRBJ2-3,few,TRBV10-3,TGTGCCACCGACACCGGGACTAGCGGGATAAATACGCAGTATTTT,CATDTGTSGINTQYF
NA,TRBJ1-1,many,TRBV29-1,TGCAGCCCTCGCTTGGGGGGAGTTGAAGCTTTCTTT,CSPRLGGVEAFF
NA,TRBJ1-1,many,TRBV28,TGTGCCAGCAGCCTAAGAACACGGACTGAAGCTTTCTTT,CASSLRTRTEAFF
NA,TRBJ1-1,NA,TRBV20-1,TGCAGTGCTAGAGACCCAGGTCGGGTTGAAGCTTTCTTT,CSARDPGRVEAFF
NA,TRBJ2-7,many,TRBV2,TGTGCCAGCAATACGCGGACGAGCTCCTACGAGCAGTACTTC,CASNTRTSSYEQYF
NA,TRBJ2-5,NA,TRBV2,TGTGCCAGCAGTGGAACGACAGGAGAGACCCAGTACTTC,CASSGTTGETQYF
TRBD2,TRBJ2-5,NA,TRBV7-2,TGTGCCAGCAGCTTAGTAGCGGGGGGCTTGGGAGAGACCCAGTACTTC,CASSLVAGGLGETQYF
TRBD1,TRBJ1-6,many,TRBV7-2,TGTGCCAGCAGCCCCCGGACAGGGTCATCACCCCTCCACTTT,CASSPRTGSSPLHF
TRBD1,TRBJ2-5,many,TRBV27,TGTGCCAGCAGTTCCGGGACAGGGAGGGGAAAGACCCAGTACTTC,CASSSGTGRGKTQYF
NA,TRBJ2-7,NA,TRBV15,TGTGCCACCAGCCCTCGGGTAGCGGAAAACGAGCAGTACTTC,CATSPRVAENEQYF
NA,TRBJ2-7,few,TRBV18,TGTGCCAGCTCACCTGGAGGACAAGACTACGAGCAGTACTTC,CASSPGGQDYEQYF
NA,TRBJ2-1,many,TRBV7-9,TGTGCCAGCAGCTTAATCGCGTACAATGAGCAGTTCTTC,CASSLIAYNEQFF
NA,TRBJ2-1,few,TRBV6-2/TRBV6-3,TGTGCCAGCAGACGGACAGGGAGGGGCAATGAGCAGTTCTTC,CASRRTGRGNEQFF
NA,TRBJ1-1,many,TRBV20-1,TGCAGTGCTAGGGAGGGGAACACTGAAGCTTTCTTT,CSAREGNTEAFF
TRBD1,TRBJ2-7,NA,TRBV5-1,TGCGCCAGCAGCCCCCGGGCAGGGGGCTCCAACGAGCAGTACTTC,CASSPRAGGSNEQYF
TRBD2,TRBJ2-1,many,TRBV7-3,TGTGCCAGCGGAGCGGGGGACGCCTACAATGAGCAGTTCTTC,CASGAGDAYNEQFF
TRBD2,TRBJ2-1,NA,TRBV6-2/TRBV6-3,TGTGCCAGCAGTCCTAGACTAGCGGTTAATCTTGTCAATGAGCAGTTCTTC,CASSPRLAVNLVNEQFF
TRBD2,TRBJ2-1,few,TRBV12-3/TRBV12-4,TGTGCCAGCAACGGACTAGCGGGCTCCAATGAGCAGTTCTTC,CASNGLAGSNEQFF
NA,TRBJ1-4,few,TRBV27,TGTGCCAGCAGTCAAGGAACAACTAATGAAAAACTGTTTTTT,CASSQGTTNEKLFF